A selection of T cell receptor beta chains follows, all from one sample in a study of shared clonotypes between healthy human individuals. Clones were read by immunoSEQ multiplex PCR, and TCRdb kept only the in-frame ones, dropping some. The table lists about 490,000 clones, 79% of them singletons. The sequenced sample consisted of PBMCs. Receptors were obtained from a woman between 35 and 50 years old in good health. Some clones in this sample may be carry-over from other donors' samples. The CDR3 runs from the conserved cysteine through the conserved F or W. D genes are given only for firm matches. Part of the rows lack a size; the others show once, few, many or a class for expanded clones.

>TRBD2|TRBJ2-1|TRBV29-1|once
TGCAGCACCCTACTAGCGGGGGGCGGTGAGCAGTTCTTC
CSTLLAGGGEQFF
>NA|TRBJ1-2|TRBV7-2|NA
TGTGCCAGCAGCTTAGGGACAGAGGGGGGCTACACCTTC
CASSLGTEGGYTF
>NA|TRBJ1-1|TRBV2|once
TGTGCCAGCACTAGAGGTGGACAGACCCACACTGAAGCTTTCTTT
CASTRGGQTHTEAFF
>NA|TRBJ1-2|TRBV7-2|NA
TGTGCCAGCAGCTTCGCGCCAAACTATGGCTACACCTTC
CASSFAPNYGYTF
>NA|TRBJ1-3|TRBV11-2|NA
TGTGCCAGCAGCTTAACGCTGGGTTCGGGAAACACCATATATTTT
CASSLTLGSGNTIYF
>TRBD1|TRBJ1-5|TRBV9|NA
TGTGCCAGCAGCGCAACAGGGGGCAATCAGCCCCAGCATTTT
CASSATGGNQPQHF
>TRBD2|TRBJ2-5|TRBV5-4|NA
TGTGCCAGCAGCGCGGAGAGCGGGAGGGACGAGACCCAGTACTTC
CASSAESGRDETQYF
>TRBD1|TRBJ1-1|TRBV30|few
TGTGCCTGGCTGGACAGGGGGCTTAACACTGAAGCTTTCTTT
CAWLDRGLNTEAFF
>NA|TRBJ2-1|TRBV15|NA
TGTGCCACCAGCCTTAGGCTATCCTACAATGAGCAGTTCTTC
CATSLRLSYNEQFF
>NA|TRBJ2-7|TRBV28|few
TGTGCCAGCAGTTCACCGGGACGTTCGATCTACGAGCAGTACTTC
CASSSPGRSIYEQYF
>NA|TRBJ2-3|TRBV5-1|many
TGCGCCAGCAGCTCGGGACTTACGGACTACACAGATACGCAGTATTTT
CASSSGLTDYTDTQYF
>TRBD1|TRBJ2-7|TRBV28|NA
TGTGCCAGCAGTTTGCCTCGGACAGGGTGGAACGAGCAGTACTTC
CASSLPRTGWNEQYF
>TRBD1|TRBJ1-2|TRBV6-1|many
TGTGCCAGCAGTGAGGGACAGGGGTTGTACTATGGCTACACCTTC
CASSEGQGLYYGYTF
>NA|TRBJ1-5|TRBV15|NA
TGTGCCACCAGCAGACGGTTGGACAGTGGCAATCAGCCCCAGCATTTT
CATSRRLDSGNQPQHF
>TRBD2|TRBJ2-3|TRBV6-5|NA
TGTGCCAGCAGCCACCCGGGACTAGGAGTAGGTACGCAGTATTTT
CASSHPGLGVGTQYF
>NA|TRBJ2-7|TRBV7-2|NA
TGTGCCAGCAGCCTGGCCAGGTACGAGCAGTACTTC
CASSLARYEQYF
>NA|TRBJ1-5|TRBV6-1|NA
TGTGCCAGCAGTGAAGAAGCGGGGGGGCGAGCCCAGCATTTT
CASSEEAGGRAQHF
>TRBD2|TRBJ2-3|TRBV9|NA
TGTGCCAGCAGCACCCTTGGACTAGCGGGTCCCACAGATACGCAGTATTTT
CASSTLGLAGPTDTQYF
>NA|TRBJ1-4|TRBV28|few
TGTGCCAGCAGTTTTTGGGGGTCTAATGAAAAACTGTTTTTT
CASSFWGSNEKLFF
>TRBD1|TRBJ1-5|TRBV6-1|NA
TGTGCCAGCAGTGTAGACAGGGGTGGATGGCAGCCCCAGCATTTT
CASSVDRGGWQPQHF
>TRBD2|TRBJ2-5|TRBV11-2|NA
TGTGCCAGCAGCCGCGGGGGCCAAGAGACCCAGTACTTC
CASSRGGQETQYF
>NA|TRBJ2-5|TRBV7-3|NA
TGTGCCAGCAGCCGAGACCAGCAAGAGACCCAGTACTTC
CASSRDQQETQYF
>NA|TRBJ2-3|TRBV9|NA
TGTGCCAGCAGCCCTCCCTTTAGCGTATTCACAGATACGCAGTATTTT
CASSPPFSVFTDTQYF
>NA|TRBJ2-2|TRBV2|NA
TGTGCCAGCTCTACCGCGAACACCGGGGAGCTGTTTTTT
CASSTANTGELFF
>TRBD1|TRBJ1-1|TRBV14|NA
TGTGCCAGCAGCTTTACAGGGGGCGCGGGGGCTTTCTTT
CASSFTGGAGAFF
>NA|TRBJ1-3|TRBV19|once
TGTGCCAGTAGTGGGGGCTACTCTGGAAACACCATATATTTT
CASSGGYSGNTIYF
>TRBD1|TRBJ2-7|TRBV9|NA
TGTGCCAGCAGCGTAGGGGACAGACCCTACGAGCAGTACTTC
CASSVGDRPYEQYF
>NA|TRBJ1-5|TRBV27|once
TGTGCCAGCAGTTTTGGTGGGGATCAGCCCCAGCATTTT
CASSFGGDQPQHF
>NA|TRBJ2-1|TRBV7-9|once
TGTGCCGGGATCGGAACTAGCCTCGGTGAGCAGTTCTTC
CAGIGTSLGEQFF
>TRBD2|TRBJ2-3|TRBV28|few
TGTGCCAGCAGCTCCGGGATGAGACTAGCGGGAAGAGATACGCAGTATTTT
CASSSGMRLAGRDTQYF
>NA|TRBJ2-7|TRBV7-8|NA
TGTGCCAGCAGCCCCAGGAACGGGCCCTACGAGCAGTACTTC
CASSPRNGPYEQYF
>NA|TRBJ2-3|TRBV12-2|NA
TGTGCAAGTCGCTTGGGACTAGCGGGATCCACAGATACGCAGTATTTT
CASRLGLAGSTDTQYF
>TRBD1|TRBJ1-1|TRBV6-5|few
TGTGCCAGCAGTTACCGGGACAGTGAAGCTTTCTTT
CASSYRDSEAFF
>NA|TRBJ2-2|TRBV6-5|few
TGTGCCAGCAGTCTCAGGGCCATTAACACCGGGGAGCTGTTTTTT
CASSLRAINTGELFF
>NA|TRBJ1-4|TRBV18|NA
TGTGCCAGCTCACGAGACCCGAACAGGGTTGGAAATGAAAAACTGTTTTTT
CASSRDPNRVGNEKLFF
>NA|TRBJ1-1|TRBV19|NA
TGTGCCAGTAGTACGCGGCTCATAAACACTGAAGCTTTCTTT
CASSTRLINTEAFF
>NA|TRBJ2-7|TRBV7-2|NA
TGTGCCAGCAGCCTCCGGATAACAGGGTTCGCGAACGAGCAGTACTTC
CASSLRITGFANEQYF
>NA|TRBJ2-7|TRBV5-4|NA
TGTGCCAGCAGCTCCTTCTCTTCGGACGAAAGGAACGAGCAGTACTTC
CASSSFSSDERNEQYF
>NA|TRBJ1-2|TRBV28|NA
TGTGCCAGCAGTCCTAACAGGGCCCTCTCGAGCTATGGCTACACCTTC
CASSPNRALSSYGYTF
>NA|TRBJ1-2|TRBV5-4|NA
TGTGCCAGCAGCTTGGATCCCGGACGAAGAAACTATGGCTACACCTTC
CASSLDPGRRNYGYTF
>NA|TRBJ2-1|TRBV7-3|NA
TGTGCCAGCAGCTTAAGGGCAGGGGCGGTTGAGCAGTTCTTC
CASSLRAGAVEQFF
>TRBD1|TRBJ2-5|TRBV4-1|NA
TGCGCCAGCAGCCAAGGCCGGAGACAGGGTTCGGAGACCCAGTACTTC
CASSQGRRQGSETQYF
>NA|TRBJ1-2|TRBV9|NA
TGTGCCAGCAGCGTAGGCGGACAGTCTGGCTACACCTTC
CASSVGGQSGYTF
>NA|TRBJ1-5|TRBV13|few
TGTGCCAGCAGCACGAGCACACAGGGAAGCGATCAGCCCCAGCATTTT
CASSTSTQGSDQPQHF
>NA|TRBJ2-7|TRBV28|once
TGTGCCAGCAGTTTAGGAGCCTATTTAGGGCAGTACTTC
CASSLGAYLGQYF
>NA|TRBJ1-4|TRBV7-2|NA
TGTGCCAGCAGCTTAGAAAGGGCTAATGAAAAACTGTTTTTT
CASSLERANEKLFF
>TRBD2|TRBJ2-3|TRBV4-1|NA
TGCGCCAGCAGCCAAGGGGTGGCTAGCGGGAGGAGGGGCACAGATACGCAGTATTTT
CASSQGVASGRRGTDTQYF
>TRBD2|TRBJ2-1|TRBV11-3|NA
TGTGCCAGCAGCTTAGTCCCGGGAGGGCCTGCTGAGCAGTTCTTC
CASSLVPGGPAEQFF
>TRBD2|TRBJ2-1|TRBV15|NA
TGTGCCACCAGCAAAACTTTGAGTGGGCCTCTAGCGGGACTGAATGAGCAGTTCTTC
CATSKTLSGPLAGLNEQFF
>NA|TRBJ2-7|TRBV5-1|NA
TGCGCCAGCGCCAGGAGGGGGCGCGACGAGCAGTACTTC
CASARRGRDEQYF
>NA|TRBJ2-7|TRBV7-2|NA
TGTGCCAGCAGCTTAGGTGGACAGACCTACGAGCAGTACTTC
CASSLGGQTYEQYF
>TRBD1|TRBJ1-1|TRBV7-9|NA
TGTGCCAGCAGCCGAGGACAGGGGGCTTCGAGGACTGAAGCTTTCTTT
CASSRGQGASRTEAFF
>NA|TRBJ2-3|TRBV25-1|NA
TGTGCCAGCAGTTTTGGCGGGATTAGCTCAGATACGCAGTATTTT
CASSFGGISSDTQYF
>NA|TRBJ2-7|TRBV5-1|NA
TGCGCCAGCAGCCCCGGACAGCAGGGATACGAGCAGTACTTC
CASSPGQQGYEQYF
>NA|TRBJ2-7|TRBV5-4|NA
TGTGCCAGCAGCGGCCCGGACGGCTACGAGCAGTACTTC
CASSGPDGYEQYF
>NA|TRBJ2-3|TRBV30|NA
TGTGCCTGGAGTGTACGTCGGGGCCCGGCAGATACGCAGTATTTT
CAWSVRRGPADTQYF
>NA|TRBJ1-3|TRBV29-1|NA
TGCAGCGTTGATCGGGGGGCGGTTGGAAACACCATATATTTT
CSVDRGAVGNTIYF